Sequencing of this T cell receptor beta chain was carried out in a study of CD8 T cells in ankylosing spondylitis (dated by TCRdb to 2016 to 2017). The study in broad terms: T cell receptor beta repertoires were profiled in healthy donors and ankylosing spondylitis patients so that disease-linked TCR variants could be found. In total, the full study cohort was made up of some 110 healthy donors and roughly 27 ankylosing spondylitis patients. Peripheral blood samples were taken, and synovial fluid was additionally collected from ankylosing spondylitis patients.

The sample holds a few counts of this clonotype. Its cognate antigen has yet to be identified. Per-nucleotide qualities are absent, and no much larger clonotype sits a single base away. The investigation overall reported the following: Blood from ankylosing spondylitis patients appeared to be characterized by a TCR beta motif made up of under ten highly homologous amino acid variants. Some motif variants had previously been reported in the synovial fluid and blood of reactive arthritis patients, which suggests shared mechanisms of disease initiation. The disease-linked clones were reported to be significantly enriched in matched synovial fluid samples from ankylosing spondylitis patients. A CD8+ phenotype was shown by the disease-linked clones, which were found at relatively low frequencies in peripheral blood.

CDR3 length: 17 amino acids, cysteine to phenylalanine. CDR3 DNA only is kept here, 51 bases in frame from base 1. The germline V gene encodes CDR1 LGHNA and CDR2 YSLEER. V gives up 0 bases and J gives up 0 bases, and the segment between their germline ends measures 12 bases. Reads for this sample came from an Illumina HiSeq 2500. Quantitative 5'-RACE with molecular barcodes was used to prepare TCR beta libraries. The study's processing was this. To identify disease-linked TCR variants, a new computational method was used, one built on a probabilistic model of VDJ rearrangement. The public reads were reanalyzed by TCRdb: fastp trimming at Q25, MiXCR alignment, in-frame beta chains only. Merged by CDR3 protein, the rows form single entries marked with the most common genes and DNA. TCRdb, rather than the study authors, made the V and J calls. Counted in this sample were fewer than 250,000 distinct CDR3 sequences; about 17% of them appeared once. Of the sample, under 45% is held by the ten largest clones.

Sequencing was performed on blood, either unsorted or a sorted T cell fraction (not recorded which). The sequence links TRBV4-3 to TRBJ2-1; a weak D assignment points to TRBD2 (5 bases agree). The receptor's source is a male donor with ankylosing spondylitis. The DNA sequence follows: TGCGCCAGCAGCCAAGAGAGTGCGACTATCTCCTACAATGAGCAGTTCTTC. The resulting protein is CASSQESATISYNEQFF.